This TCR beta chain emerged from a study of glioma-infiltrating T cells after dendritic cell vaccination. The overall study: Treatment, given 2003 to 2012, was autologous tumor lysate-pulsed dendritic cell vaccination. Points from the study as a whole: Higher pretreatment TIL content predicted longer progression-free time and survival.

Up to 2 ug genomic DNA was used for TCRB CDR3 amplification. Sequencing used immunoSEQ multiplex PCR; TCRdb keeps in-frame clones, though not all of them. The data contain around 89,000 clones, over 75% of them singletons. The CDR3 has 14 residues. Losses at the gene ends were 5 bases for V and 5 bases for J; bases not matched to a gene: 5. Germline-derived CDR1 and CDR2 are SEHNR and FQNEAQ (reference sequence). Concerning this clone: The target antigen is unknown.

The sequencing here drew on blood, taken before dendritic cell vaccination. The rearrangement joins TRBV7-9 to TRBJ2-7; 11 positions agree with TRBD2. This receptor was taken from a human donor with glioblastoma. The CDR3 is CASSLLAGEHEQYF. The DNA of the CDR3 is TGTGCCAGCAGCCTACTAGCGGGGGAGCACGAGCAGTACTTC.